This TCR beta chain was obtained from a study of shared clonotypes between healthy human individuals. Whole-study context: Per donor, CD8 memory used one plate, CD8 naive used two, CD4 memory used three and CD4 naive used three.

Study observations and caveats: Larger estimated richness was generally recorded for naive subsets relative to memory subsets. For sorted subsets, rarefaction showed incomplete sequencing despite large depth.

Assay used: immunoSEQ multiplex PCR; TCRdb lists only in-frame clones, some missing. The profile covers some 2.3 million clones, with just over 90% appearing a single time and about 0.37% taken by the ten largest. CDR1 is SGHRS and CDR2 is YFSETQ in the germline V gene. V was pared by 4 bases and J by 2 bases, with 5 bases between. The length of the CDR3 is 12 residues. The table lists this clone with a few counts. Its antigen is unidentified. The identical CDR3 is also encoded by other nucleotide sequences in the sample. Subsets obtained from CD4+ cells comprised CD45RA+ naive and CD45RA-negative memory cells.

The chain has TRBV5-1 and TRBJ2-3; D gene unclear. The receptor was isolated from a young man in good health. Some clones in this sample may be carry-over from other donors' samples. Sequencing used naive CD4+ T cells from PBMCs. The subset is: CD45RA+ positively selected. The CDR3 DNA reads as TGCGCCAGCAGCGAACCCACAGATACGCAGTATTTT. Translation: CASSEPTDTQYF.